The sequence of this T cell receptor (beta chain) was determined in a study of T cells in Graves' hyperthyroidism and ophthalmopathy. PBMCs stemmed from around 10 ml fresh peripheral blood. Notes on the study in general: From stable hyperthyroidism, ophthalmopathy was separated by a 13 V-J model. In validation, the model predicted ophthalmopathy. These predictions came a median about 6.8 months before onset.

What was amplified from RNA transcripts were TCR beta CDR3 regions. The TCR CDR3 first-round RT-PCR relied on the HTBI primer set. TCRdb recomputed calls from the multiplex PCR reads with MiXCR, one row per CDR3 protein. The sample lists about 290,000 distinct CDR3 sequences, 12% to 15% occurring once. This clonotype showed up many times. Its antigen is unknown. Per the germline V gene, CDR1 is SGHNT and CDR2 is YENEEA. Trimming removed 5 bases from V and 7 bases from J; junction bases left unmatched: 9. The CDR3 has 15 amino acids. The J gene is TRBJ2-1, the V gene TRBV11-3; 9 bases are a match to TRBD2. The TCR sequence derives from a woman aged 40 to 50 with Graves' hyperthyroidism. The sample taken for sequencing was blood. The CDR3 spells CASSPGLASLNEQFF. CDR3 in DNA: TGTGCCAGCAGCCCGGGACTAGCCAGTTTAAATGAGCAGTTCTTC.